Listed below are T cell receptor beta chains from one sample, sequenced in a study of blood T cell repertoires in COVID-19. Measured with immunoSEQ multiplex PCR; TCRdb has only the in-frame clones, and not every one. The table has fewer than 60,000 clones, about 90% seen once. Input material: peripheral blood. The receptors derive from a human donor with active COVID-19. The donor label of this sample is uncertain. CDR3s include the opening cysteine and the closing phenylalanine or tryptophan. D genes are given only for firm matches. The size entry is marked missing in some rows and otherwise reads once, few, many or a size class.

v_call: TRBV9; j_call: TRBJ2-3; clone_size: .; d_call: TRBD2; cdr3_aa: CASSVGGTSRTDTQYF; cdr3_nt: TGTGCCAGCAGCGTGGGGGGGACTAGCAGGACAGATACGCAGTATTTT
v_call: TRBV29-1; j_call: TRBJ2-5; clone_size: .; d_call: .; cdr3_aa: CSVGTSGETQYF; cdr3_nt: TGCAGCGTTGGGACAAGTGGGGAGACCCAGTACTTC
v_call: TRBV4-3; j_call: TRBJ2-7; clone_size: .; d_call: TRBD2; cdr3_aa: CASSQAGSGRRDEQYF; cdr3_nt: TGCGCCAGCAGCCAAGCGGGGTCCGGGAGGAGGGACGAGCAGTACTTC
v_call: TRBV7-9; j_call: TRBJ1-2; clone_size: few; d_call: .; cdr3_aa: CASSLGVTGGGYTF; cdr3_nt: TGTGCCAGCAGCTTAGGGGTGACAGGCGGTGGCTACACCTTC
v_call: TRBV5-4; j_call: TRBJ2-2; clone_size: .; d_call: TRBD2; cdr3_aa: CASSNRTSGRFGELFF; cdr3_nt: TGTGCCAGCAGCAACAGGACTAGCGGGAGGTTCGGGGAGCTGTTTTTT
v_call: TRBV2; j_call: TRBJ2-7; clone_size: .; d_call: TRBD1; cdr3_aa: CASSLDRGMLSEQYF; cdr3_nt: TGTGCCAGCAGTTTAGACAGGGGAATGCTGAGCGAGCAGTACTTC
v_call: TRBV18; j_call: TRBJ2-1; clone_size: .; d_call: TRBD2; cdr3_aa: CASSPASGSHNEQFF; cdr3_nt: TGTGCCAGCTCACCGGCTAGCGGGAGTCACAATGAGCAGTTCTTC
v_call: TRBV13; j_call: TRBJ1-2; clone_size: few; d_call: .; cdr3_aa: CASSSYRTINYGYTF; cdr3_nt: TGTGCCAGCAGCTCGTACAGGACTATTAACTATGGCTACACCTTC
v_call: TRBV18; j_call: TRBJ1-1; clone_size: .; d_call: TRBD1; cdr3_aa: CASSPMDRGAMNTEAFF; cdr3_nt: TGTGCCAGCTCACCCATGGACAGGGGCGCGATGAACACTGAAGCTTTCTTT
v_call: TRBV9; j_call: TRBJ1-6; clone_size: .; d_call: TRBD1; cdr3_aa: CASSATGGTGLRSPLHF; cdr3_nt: TGTGCCAGCAGCGCCACCGGAGGGACAGGTTTACGATCACCCCTCCACTTT
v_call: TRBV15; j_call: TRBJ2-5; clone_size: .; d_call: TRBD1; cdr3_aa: CATSSRGYQETQYF; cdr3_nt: TGTGCCACCAGCAGCAGGGGGTACCAAGAGACCCAGTACTTC
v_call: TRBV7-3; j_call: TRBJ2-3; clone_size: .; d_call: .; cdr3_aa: CASSLSLATDTQYF; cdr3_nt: TGTGCCAGCAGCTTAAGCCTAGCCACAGATACGCAGTATTTT
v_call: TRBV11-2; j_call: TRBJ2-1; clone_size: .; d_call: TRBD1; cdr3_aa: CASSSSDRANNEQFF; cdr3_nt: TGTGCCAGCAGCTCGTCGGACAGGGCTAACAATGAGCAGTTCTTC
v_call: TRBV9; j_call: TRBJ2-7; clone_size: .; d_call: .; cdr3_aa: CASSVVQGVGEQYF; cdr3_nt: TGTGCCAGCAGCGTAGTTCAGGGTGTCGGCGAGCAGTACTTC
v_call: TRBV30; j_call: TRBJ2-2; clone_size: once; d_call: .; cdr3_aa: CAWSFHTGTETGELFF; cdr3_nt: TGTGCCTGGAGTTTTCACACAGGGACGGAAACCGGGGAGCTGTTTTTT
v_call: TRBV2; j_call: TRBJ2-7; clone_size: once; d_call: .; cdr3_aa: CAGTGGLSYEQYF; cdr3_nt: TGTGCCGGAACCGGGGGACTCTCCTACGAGCAGTACTTC
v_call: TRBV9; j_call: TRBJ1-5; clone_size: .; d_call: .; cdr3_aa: CASSVAPGRQPQHF; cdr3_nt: TGTGCCAGCAGCGTAGCCCCAGGGCGCCAGCCCCAGCATTTT
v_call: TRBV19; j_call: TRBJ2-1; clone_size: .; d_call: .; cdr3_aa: CASRQRDTYNEQFF; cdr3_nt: TGTGCCAGTAGACAGCGGGACACCTACAATGAGCAGTTCTTC
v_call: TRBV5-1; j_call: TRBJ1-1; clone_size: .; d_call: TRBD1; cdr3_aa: CASSLRGLQGANTEAFF; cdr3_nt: TGCGCCAGCAGCTTGAGAGGCCTCCAGGGGGCCAACACTGAAGCTTTCTTT
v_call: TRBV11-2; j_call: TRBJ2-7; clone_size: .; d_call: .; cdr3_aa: CASSATGKGYEQYF; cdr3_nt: TGTGCCAGCAGCGCTACAGGGAAGGGCTACGAGCAGTACTTC
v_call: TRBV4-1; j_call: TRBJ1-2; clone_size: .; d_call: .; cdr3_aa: CASSQRGRTNYGYTF; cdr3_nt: TGCGCCAGCAGCCAACGGGGGAGAACTAACTATGGCTACACCTTC
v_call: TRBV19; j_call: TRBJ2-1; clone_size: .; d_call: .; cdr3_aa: CASSMRFGGSYNEQFF; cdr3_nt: TGTGCCAGTAGTATGCGCTTCGGAGGGTCCTACAATGAGCAGTTCTTC
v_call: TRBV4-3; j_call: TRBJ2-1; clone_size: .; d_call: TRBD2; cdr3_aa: CASSQGTSWDNEQFF; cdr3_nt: TGCGCCAGCAGCCAGGGGACTAGTTGGGACAATGAGCAGTTCTTC
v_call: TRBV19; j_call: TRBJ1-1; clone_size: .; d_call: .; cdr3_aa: CASRSNTEAFF; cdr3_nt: TGTGCCAGCAGGTCCAACACTGAAGCTTTCTTT
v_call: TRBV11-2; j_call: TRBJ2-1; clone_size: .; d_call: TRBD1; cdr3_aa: CASSFAGGFGNEQFF; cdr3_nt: TGTGCCAGCAGCTTCGCAGGGGGCTTCGGCAATGAGCAGTTCTTC
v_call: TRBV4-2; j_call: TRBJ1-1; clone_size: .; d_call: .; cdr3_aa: CASSARPGGSEAFF; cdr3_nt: TGTGCCAGCAGCGCCCGCCCGGGAGGGTCTGAAGCTTTCTTT
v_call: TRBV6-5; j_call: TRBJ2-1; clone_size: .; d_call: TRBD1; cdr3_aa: CASSYRTGYNEQFF; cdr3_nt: TGTGCCAGCAGTTACCGGACAGGATACAATGAGCAGTTCTTC
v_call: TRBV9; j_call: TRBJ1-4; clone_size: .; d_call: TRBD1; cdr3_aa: CASSAGQGNEKLFF; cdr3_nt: TGTGCCAGCAGCGCGGGACAGGGGAATGAAAAACTGTTTTTT
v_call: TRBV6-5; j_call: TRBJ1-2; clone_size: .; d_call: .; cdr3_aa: CASSSARGNYGYTF; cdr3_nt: TGTGCCAGCAGTTCCGCTAGGGGGAACTATGGCTACACCTTC
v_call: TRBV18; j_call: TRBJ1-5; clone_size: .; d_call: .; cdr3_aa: CASSPGGNQPQHF; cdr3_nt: TGTGCCAGCTCACCAGGAGGAAATCAGCCCCAGCATTTT
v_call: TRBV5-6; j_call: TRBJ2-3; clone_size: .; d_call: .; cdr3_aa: CASSFDRLISSTDTQYF; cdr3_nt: TGTGCCAGCAGCTTTGACAGGCTGATATCTAGCACAGATACGCAGTATTTT
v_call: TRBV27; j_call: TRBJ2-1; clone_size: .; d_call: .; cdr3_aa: CASSPLSGGPPDEQFF; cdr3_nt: TGTGCCAGCAGTCCATTATCAGGAGGGCCTCCTGATGAGCAGTTCTTC
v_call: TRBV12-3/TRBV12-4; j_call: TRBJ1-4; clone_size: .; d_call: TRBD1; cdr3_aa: CASGGTGNEKLFF; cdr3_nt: TGTGCCAGCGGGGGGACAGGGAATGAAAAACTGTTTTTT
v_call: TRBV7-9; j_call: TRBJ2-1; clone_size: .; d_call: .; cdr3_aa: CASSLGAGEQFF; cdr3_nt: TGTGCCAGCAGCTTAGGTGCGGGGGAGCAGTTCTTC
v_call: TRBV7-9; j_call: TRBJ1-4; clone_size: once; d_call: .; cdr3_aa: CASSEQGWEKLFF; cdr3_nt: TGTGCCAGCAGCGAACAGGGTTGGGAAAAACTGTTTTTT
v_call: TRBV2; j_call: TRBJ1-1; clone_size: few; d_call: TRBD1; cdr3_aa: CASSQGQVREAFF; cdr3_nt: TGTGCCAGCAGTCAGGGACAGGTTCGTGAAGCTTTCTTT
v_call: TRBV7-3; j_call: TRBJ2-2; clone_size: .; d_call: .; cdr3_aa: CASSPWGLAGSLFF; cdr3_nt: TGTGCCAGCAGCCCGTGGGGACTGGCTGGGTCGCTGTTTTTT
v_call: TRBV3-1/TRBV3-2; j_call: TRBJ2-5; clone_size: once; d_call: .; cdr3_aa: CASSQVEGTQYF; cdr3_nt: TGTGCCAGCAGCCAGGTTGAGGGGACCCAGTACTTC
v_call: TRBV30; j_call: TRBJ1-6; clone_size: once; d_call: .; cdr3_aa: CAWSRVLGLNSPLHF; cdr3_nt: TGTGCCTGGAGCAGGGTACTTGGCCTGAATTCACCCCTCCACTTT
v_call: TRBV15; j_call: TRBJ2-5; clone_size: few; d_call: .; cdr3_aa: CATSRDQFRDRDF; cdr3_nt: TGTGCCACCAGCAGAGATCAATTCAGGGATCGAGACTTC
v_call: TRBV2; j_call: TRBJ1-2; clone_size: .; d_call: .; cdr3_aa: CASRGLRNRGYGYTF; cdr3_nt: TGTGCCAGCAGAGGTCTCAGAAATAGGGGCTATGGCTACACCTTC
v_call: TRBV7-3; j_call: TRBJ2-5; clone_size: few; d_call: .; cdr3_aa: CASSLDLASSQYF; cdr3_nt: TGTGCCAGCAGCTTAGATCTAGCCTCGTCTCAGTACTTC
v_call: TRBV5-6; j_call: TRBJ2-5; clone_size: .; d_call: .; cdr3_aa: CASSDPGRGKETQYF; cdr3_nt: TGTGCCAGCAGCGACCCTGGAAGGGGCAAAGAGACCCAGTACTTC
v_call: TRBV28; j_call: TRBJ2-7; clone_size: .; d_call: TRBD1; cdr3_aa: CASSSPGTASYEQYF; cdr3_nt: TGTGCCAGCAGTTCCCCCGGGACAGCCTCCTACGAGCAGTACTTC
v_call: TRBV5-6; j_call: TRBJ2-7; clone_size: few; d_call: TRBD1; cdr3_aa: CASSPGTGDREQYF; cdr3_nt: TGTGCCAGCAGCCCAGGGACAGGGGATAGAGAGCAGTACTTC
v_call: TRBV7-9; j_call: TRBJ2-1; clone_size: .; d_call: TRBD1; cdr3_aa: CASSARDSSYNEQFF; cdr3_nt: TGTGCCAGCAGCGCCCGGGACAGCTCCTACAATGAGCAGTTCTTC
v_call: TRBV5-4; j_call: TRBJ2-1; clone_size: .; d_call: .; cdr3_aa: CASSTTGSAEQFF; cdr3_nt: TGTGCCAGCAGCACCACAGGGTCCGCTGAGCAGTTCTTC
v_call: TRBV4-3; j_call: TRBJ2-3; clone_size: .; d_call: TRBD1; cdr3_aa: CASSQGTGTQYF; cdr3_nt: TGCGCCAGCAGCCAAGGGACAGGGACGCAGTATTTT
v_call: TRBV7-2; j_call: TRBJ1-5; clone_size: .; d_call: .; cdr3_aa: CASSSGGGSNQPQHF; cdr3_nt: TGTGCCAGCAGCTCCGGGGGGGGGAGCAATCAGCCCCAGCATTTT
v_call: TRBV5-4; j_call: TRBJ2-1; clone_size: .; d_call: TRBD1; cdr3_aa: CASSSTGQGARNEQFF; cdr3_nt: TGTGCCAGCAGCTCTACGGGGCAGGGGGCGCGAAATGAGCAGTTCTTC
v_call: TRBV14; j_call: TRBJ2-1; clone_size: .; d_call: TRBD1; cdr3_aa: CASSADRRNEQFF; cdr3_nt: TGTGCCAGCAGCGCGGACAGGCGTAATGAGCAGTTCTTC
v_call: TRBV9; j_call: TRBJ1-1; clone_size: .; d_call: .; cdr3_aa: CASSVAAGNTEAFF; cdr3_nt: TGTGCCAGCAGCGTAGCTGCCGGGAACACTGAAGCTTTCTTT
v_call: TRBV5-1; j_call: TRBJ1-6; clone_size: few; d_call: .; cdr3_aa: CASSPGGDSRPLHF; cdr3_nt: TGCGCCAGCAGCCCGGGAGGCGACTCGAGACCCCTCCACTTT
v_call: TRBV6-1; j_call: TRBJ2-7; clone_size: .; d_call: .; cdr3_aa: CASSEGQGFSGSYEQYF; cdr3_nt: TGTGCCAGCAGTGAAGGTCAAGGATTTTCGGGTTCCTACGAGCAGTACTTC
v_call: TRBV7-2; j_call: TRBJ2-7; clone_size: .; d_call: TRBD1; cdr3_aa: CASSPRGQGGNEQYF; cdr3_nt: TGTGCCAGCAGCCCAAGGGGACAGGGTGGGAACGAGCAGTACTTC